This T cell receptor beta chain stems from a study of blood T cell repertoires in COVID-19. Across the whole study: Both acute and convalescent COVID-19 samples were obtained from the United States, Italy and Spain. T cells, B-cell-depleted T cells, or PBMCs provided the cDNA or gDNA that served as material.

Looked up from germline, CDR1 is MNHNS and CDR2 is SASEGT. This CDR3 is built from 14 residues. Losses at the gene ends were 1 base for V and 4 bases for J; bases not matched to a gene: 3. Original methodology: Amplification with reference gene primers provided the estimates of nucleated cell counts. Repertoires were generated with immunoSEQ multiplex PCR, while TCRdb's copy carries only in-frame clones and drops some. The D gene and trimming were derived from the DNA, and the V and J assignments and clone size from that table. The table lists over 120,000 clones, around nine tenths of them singletons, with about 1.5% in the top ten.

The sequence was collected from a woman aged 45-65 years with acute or convalescent COVID-19. The sequencing sample was made of peripheral blood. This chain links TRBV6-1 with TRBJ1-2; 7 bases align to TRBD1. CDR3 sequence (DNA): TGTGCCAGCAGTGAAGGACAGGGCGTCTATGGCTACACCTTC. This gives the protein CASSEGQGVYGYTF.